The 17 T cell receptor beta chains in this list originate from one sample, sequenced in a study of blood T cell repertoires in COVID-19. Produced via immunoSEQ multiplex PCR; TCRdb's table is partial and in-frame only. Here the sample spans about 180,000 clones, around 73% being singletons. Sequenced material: PBMCs or T cells enriched from blood (not recorded which). These receptors all stem from a woman aged 45 to 65 who had recovered from COVID-19.

V is TRBV11-2 and J is TRBJ1-4, with 8 bases matching TRBD1. Germline CDR1 and CDR2: SGHAT and FQNNGV. This CDR3 has 14 amino acids. The V and J ends lost 4 bases and 5 bases, in that order; junction bases with no gene match: 3. In nucleotides, the CDR3 is TGTGCCAGCAGCTCCCGGACAGGGAATGAAAAACTGTTTTTT. It translates to CASSSRTGNEKLFF. Supplemented by reference TRBV11-2 and TRBJ1-4, the full variable domain reads EAGVAQSPRYKIIEKRQSVAFWCNPISGHATLYWYQQILGQGPKLLIQFQNNGVVDDSQLPKDRFSAERLKGVDSTLKIQPAKLEDSAVYLCASSSRTGNEKLFFGSGTQLSVL.

V gene TRBV2 combines with J gene TRBJ2-3; TRBD2 aligns across 8 bases. CDR1 is SNHLY, CDR2 FYNNEI, per germline. The CDR3 is 15 residues long. V lost 6 bases and J lost 3; bases outside the gene matches: 8. CDR3 nucleotides: TGTGCCAGCAGATTCGGGGGGGGATGGACAGATACGCAGTATTTT. Its translation: CASRFGGGWTDTQYF.

The gene calls are TRBV7-2 and TRBJ1-5, with 7 nucleotides matching TRBD1. Germline CDR1 reads SGHTA; CDR2 reads FQGNSA. The V gene end was trimmed by 5 bases and the J gene end by 2 bases; junction bases not matched to a gene: 3. The CDR3 sequence is 14 residues long. The CDR3 coding sequence is TGTGCCAGCAGCCAAACAGGGGGCAATCAGCCCCAGCATTTT. This codes for CASSQTGGNQPQHF.

Only one count was recorded for this clone. The chain has TRBV4-1 and TRBJ2-2, with 9 bases fitting TRBD2. The CDR3 is 16 amino acids. Germline loops: CDR1 MGHRA, CDR2 YSYEKL. V was pared by 4 bases and J by 1 base, with 4 bases of the junction left unmatched. CDR3 sequence: CASSLDSGRNTGELFF. CDR3 DNA: TGCGCCAGCAGCCTCGATAGCGGGAGGAACACCGGGGAGCTGTTTTTT.

The chain couples TRBV7-8 to TRBJ2-3; D is perhaps TRBD2 (6 bases). The CDR3 length is 13 residues. Germline-derived CDR1 and CDR2 are SGHVS and FQNEAQ. Trimming cost V 11 bases and J 3 bases, with 15 bases left between them. The CDR3 sequence is CALPRERTDTQYF. The CDR3 DNA reads as TGTGCCCTCCCCCGGGAGAGGACAGATACGCAGTATTTT.

This chain joins TRBV9 and TRBJ2-5, with D perhaps TRBD1 (5 bases). Between the trimmed V and J ends, which lost 2 bases and 1 base, there was a span of 15 bases. CDR1 is SGDLS and CDR2 is YYNGEE in the germline V gene. The CDR3 extends over 16 amino acids. CDR3 residues: CASSVGPARVQETQYF. DNA of the CDR3: TGTGCCAGCAGCGTCGGCCCTGCCAGGGTCCAAGAGACCCAGTACTTC.

The chain couples TRBV7-2 to TRBJ1-6; TRBD1 matches 9 bases. The CDR3 is 15 amino acids. With V trimmed by 2 bases and J by 10 bases, 6 bases remained unmatched. Per the germline V gene, CDR1 is SGHTA and CDR2 is FQGNSA. DNA for the CDR3: TGTGCCAGCAGCTTACGACAGGGGGGCGACTCACCCCTCCACTTT. Translation gives CASSLRQGGDSPLHF.

The rearrangement uses TRBV7-8 and TRBJ1-5; D uncertain. The germline V gene has CDR1 SGHVS and CDR2 FQNEAQ. The CDR3 is 13 amino acids. Trimming left V 5 bases short and J 9 bases short, with 14 bases between. CDR3 DNA: TGTGCCAGCAGCCTTACGGAGGGCTCGCCCCAGCATTTT. It encodes CASSLTEGSPQHF.

The V gene is TRBV18, the J gene TRBJ1-1, with 11 bases aligning to TRBD1. This CDR3 has 17 amino acids. Germline CDR1 KGHSH, CDR2 LQKENI. V lost 3 bases and J lost 1; bases outside the gene matches: 7. The CDR3 here is CASSPRPGTGGNTEAFF. The CDR3 bases are TGTGCCAGCTCACCTCGTCCCGGGACAGGGGGGAACACTGAAGCTTTCTTT.

This chain connects TRBV7-3 to TRBJ2-3, with a possible D match to TRBD2 (6 bases). Per the germline V gene, CDR1 is SGHTA and CDR2 is FQGTGA. The V end was cut by 5 bases, the J end by 1 base, with 10 bases between. This CDR3 spans 14 amino acids. This CDR3 reads CASSEASGTDTQYF. CDR3 bases: TGTGCCAGCAGCGAGGCTAGCGGCACAGATACGCAGTATTTT. The full variable domain, rest sourced from reference TRBV7-3 and TRBJ2-3, is GAGVSQTPSNKVTEKGKYVELRCDPISGHTALYWYRQSLGQGPEFLIYFQGTGAADDSGLPNDRFFAVRPEGSVSTLKIQRTERGDSAVYLCASSEASGTDTQYFGPGTRLTVL.

This clone has a handful of counts. The chain recombines TRBV6-5 with TRBJ2-3; a possible D gene is TRBD2 (5 bases). From germline, CDR1 is MNHEY and CDR2 SVGAGI. This CDR3 comprises 13 residues. V lost 6 bases, J lost 6 bases, and 13 bases lay in between. CDR3 in DNA: TGTGCCAGCAGCCATCCCCCGGGGGATACGCAGTATTTT. This codes for CASSHPPGDTQYF.

The CDR3, as DNA: TGCGCCACCAAACCCAGGTGGATTTTCACAGATACGCAGTATTTT. Residues: CATKPRWIFTDTQYF. The chain couples TRBV10-1 to TRBJ2-3; D remains unclear. Germline V gene lookup returns CDR1 WNHNN and CDR2 SYGVQD (reference sequence). The CDR3 contains 15 residues. Trimming left V 10 bases short and J 2 bases short, with 19 bases between.

The chain combines TRBV7-3 with TRBJ2-1; D not resolved. Germline V gene data show CDR1 as SGHTA and CDR2 as FQGTGA. V dropped 5 bases and J dropped 6 bases, with 8 bases sitting between them. This CDR3 has 12 residues. The CDR3 DNA sequence: TGTGCCAGCAGCCCCGGGTTCAATGAGCAGTTCTTC. Translation: CASSPGFNEQFF. Full variable domain (outside the CDR3, taken from reference TRBV7-3 and TRBJ2-1): GAGVSQTPSNKVTEKGKYVELRCDPISGHTALYWYRQSLGQGPEFLIYFQGTGAADDSGLPNDRFFAVRPEGSVSTLKIQRTERGDSAVYLCASSPGFNEQFFGPGTRLTVL.

The chain is built from TRBV7-2 and TRBJ2-1; tentatively, D is TRBD2 (6 bases). The V gene lost 6 bases and the J gene lost 4 bases, with 16 bases spanning the gap. Germline lookup yields CDR1 SGHTA and CDR2 FQGNSA. The CDR3 is 15 amino acids. The CDR3 nucleotides read TGTGCCAGCAGACCACTAGCATCCCAGTACAATGAGCAGTTCTTC. It is translated as CASRPLASQYNEQFF.

The gene calls are TRBV7-3 and TRBJ2-1, with TRBD1 as a possible D gene (5 bases). The V and J ends lost 6 bases and 0 bases respectively, with 12 bases between them. Germline V gene lookup returns CDR1 SGHTA and CDR2 FQGTGA. The CDR3 runs 15 residues. CDR3 loop: CASREGVGSYNEQFF. CDR3 sequence (DNA): TGTGCCAGCAGGGAAGGGGTAGGCTCCTACAATGAGCAGTTCTTC. Full variable domain (outside the CDR3, taken from reference TRBV7-3 and TRBJ2-1): GAGVSQTPSNKVTEKGKYVELRCDPISGHTALYWYRQSLGQGPEFLIYFQGTGAADDSGLPNDRFFAVRPEGSVSTLKIQRTERGDSAVYLCASREGVGSYNEQFFGPGTRLTVL.

The V and J genes are TRBV18 and TRBJ1-2; 9 positions agree with TRBD1. The junction had 3 bases not matched to a gene; V was cut back by 2 bases and J by 5 bases. Germline CDR1 reads KGHSH; CDR2 reads LQKENI. CDR3 length equals 14 residues. The CDR3 spells CASSPGTGQYGYTF. In DNA form, the CDR3 reads TGTGCCAGCTCACCAGGGACAGGGCAATATGGCTACACCTTC.

V gene TRBV28 combines with J gene TRBJ2-3, with TRBD2 matching over 14 bases. The V gene's germline CDR1 is MDHEN and CDR2 SYDVKM. CDR3 length equals 16 residues. V lost 6 bases, J lost 9 bases, and 11 bases stayed unmatched. CDR3 DNA sequence: TGTGCCAGCAGCCCCGCCGGGACTAGCGGGAGAGGAACGCAGTATTTT. Translated: CASSPAGTSGRGTQYF.